This TCR beta chain was recorded in a study of shared clonotypes between healthy human individuals. Overall study context: Researchers drew samples from two women and a few men aged 18 to 49.

Naive CD8 cells lacked CD45RO, underwent positive selection for CCR7 and left out terminally differentiated effector memory CD45RA+ cells. There were no recent acute infections or vaccinations among the donors, who were healthy HIV-negative adults. All donors were Caucasian adults living in Nashville, Tennessee. Produced via immunoSEQ multiplex PCR; TCRdb's table is partial and in-frame only. The sample lists about 2.2 million clones, just over 90% occurring once. This clone was seen a single time. Germline assignment: CDR1 MGHDK and CDR2 SYGVNS. Trimming stripped 2 bases from V and 7 bases from J, with 5 bases between. The CDR3 extends over 11 amino acids.

This receptor was obtained from a man between 18 and 35 years old in good health. Some clones in this sample may be carry-over from other donors' samples. V and J are TRBV25-1 and TRBJ1-2; D not certain. The sequenced sample was naive CD8+ T cells from PBMCs. CDR3 in DNA: TGTGCCAGCAGTGAAGGCGGTGGCTACACCTTC. Translating it yields CASSEGGGYTF.